The rows below give T cell receptor beta chains drawn from one sample of a study of Ad26.COV2.S vaccination and SARS-CoV-2 variants. Clones were sequenced by immunoSEQ multiplex PCR, and TCRdb holds only the in-frame ones, with some missing. The sample consists of approximately 420,000 clones, 85% to 90% of them appearing once. This specimen consisted of peripheral blood, obtained in a trial of Ad26.COV2.S vaccine versus placebo. Source of these receptors: a person aged 18-60 years who received the Ad26.COV2.S COVID-19 vaccine or a placebo. CDR3s include the opening cysteine and the closing phenylalanine or tryptophan. D genes are given only for firm matches. Clone size, where shown, is once, few, many, or a class for clones that have expanded.

V gene	D gene	J gene	clone size	CDR3 DNA	CDR3 protein
TRBV15	-	TRBJ2-5	-	TGTGCCACCAGCAGAGATTGGGCCCGGGACACAAAAGAGACCCAGTACTTC	CATSRDWARDTKETQYF
TRBV5-1	-	TRBJ1-3	-	TGCGCCAGCAGCAAGGGACAAAGCTCTGGAAACACCATATATTTT	CASSKGQSSGNTIYF
TRBV19	TRBD2	TRBJ2-1	-	TGTGCCAGTAGGCCTTCCCAGCGGGGTTTCTCCTACAATGAGCAGTTCTTC	CASRPSQRGFSYNEQFF
TRBV9	TRBD1	TRBJ2-7	-	TGTGCCAGCAGCGCGGGACAGGGGCCCTACGAGCAGTACTTC	CASSAGQGPYEQYF
TRBV6-6	-	TRBJ2-3	-	TGTGCCAGCAGTTACTCACGGGGGGCCACAGATACGCAGTATTTT	CASSYSRGATDTQYF
TRBV5-1	-	TRBJ2-1	-	TGCGCCAGCGGGCAGGGACGGGAGCAGTTCTTC	CASGQGREQFF
TRBV28	TRBD1	TRBJ2-1	-	TGTGCCAGCAGTTTATCTGGACAGGGGGCTCACAATGAGCAGTTCTTC	CASSLSGQGAHNEQFF
TRBV5-4	-	TRBJ1-1	few	TGTGCCAGCAGCTTGGGACCGGGGTTGAACACTGAAGCTTTCTTT	CASSLGPGLNTEAFF
TRBV2	-	TRBJ2-7	-	TGTGCCAGCACCTTCGAGCGCGGGGTGTCCTACGAGCAGTACTTC	CASTFERGVSYEQYF
TRBV7-2	-	TRBJ2-7	-	TGTGCCAGCAGCTTCCAAAGGGCAGGGGCTTACGAGCAGTACTTC	CASSFQRAGAYEQYF
TRBV10-3	-	TRBJ2-7	-	TGTGCCATCAGTGAGTCGATATTTCGAGCCTACGAGCAGTACTTC	CAISESIFRAYEQYF
TRBV7-2	-	TRBJ2-3	-	TGTGCCAGCAGTACCCAGGCCTTGACCACAGATACGCAGTATTTT	CASSTQALTTDTQYF
TRBV5-1	-	TRBJ2-5	-	TGCGCCAGCAGTGCACAAGAGACCCAGTACTTC	CASSAQETQYF
TRBV5-4	-	TRBJ2-5	-	TGTGCCAGCAGCTTAGACGGGTTTCAAGAGACCCAGTACTTC	CASSLDGFQETQYF
TRBV2	TRBD1	TRBJ2-2	-	TGTGCCACTTCAGGGGGTAGGGACACCGGGGAGCTGTTTTTT	CATSGGRDTGELFF
TRBV4-1	-	TRBJ1-5	few	TGCGCCAGCGGGGTGGATCAGCCCCAGCATTTT	CASGVDQPQHF
TRBV18	-	TRBJ1-6	-	TGTGCCAGCCGCTTGGGGCAGAACAATTCACCCCTCCACTTT	CASRLGQNNSPLHF
TRBV6-5	-	TRBJ1-2	once	TGTGCCAGCAGTAGCCCTTTGGGCAGAAACTATGGCTACACCTTC	CASSSPLGRNYGYTF
TRBV2	TRBD1	TRBJ1-2	-	TGTGCCAGAGGAGGACAGGGAAGCTATGGCTACACCTTC	CARGGQGSYGYTF
TRBV3-1/TRBV3-2	-	TRBJ1-3	-	TGTGCCAGCAGCCAAGATCTGGGACTTGGAAACACCATATATTTT	CASSQDLGLGNTIYF
TRBV15	-	TRBJ2-6	-	TGTGCCACCAGCAGAGGAGGATCTGGGGCCAACGTCCTGACTTTC	CATSRGGSGANVLTF
TRBV11-3	-	TRBJ2-2	-	TGTGCCAGCAGCGGGGGGACTAACACCGGGGAGCTGTTTTTT	CASSGGTNTGELFF
TRBV2	TRBD2	TRBJ2-3	-	TGTGCCAGCAGCTCCGGGACTAGCCCCGCAGATACGCAGTATTTT	CASSSGTSPADTQYF
TRBV11-2	-	TRBJ2-7	-	TGTGCCAGCAGCTTAGCGCCCAGGGGCGAGCAGTACTTC	CASSLAPRGEQYF
TRBV2	TRBD2	TRBJ2-1	-	TGTGCCAGCAGCTCACTAGCGGGGGCCTACAATGAGCAGTTCTTC	CASSSLAGAYNEQFF
TRBV4-3	-	TRBJ2-7	-	TGCGCCAGCAGCCACCGGGACTCAGGTCCCTACGAGCAGTACTTC	CASSHRDSGPYEQYF
TRBV5-1	-	TRBJ2-2	-	TGCGCCAGCAGCCCTACCACCTCGAGGGGCGGGGAGCTGTTTTTT	CASSPTTSRGGELFF
TRBV27	-	TRBJ2-5	-	TGTGCCAGCAGTTTATCACGGAACCAAGAGACCCAGTACTTC	CASSLSRNQETQYF
TRBV7-2	TRBD1	TRBJ2-2	-	TGTGCCAGCAGCAATTTTGGACAGGCCTCGAACACCGGGGAGCTGTTTTTT	CASSNFGQASNTGELFF
TRBV5-6	TRBD2	TRBJ2-7	-	TGTGCCAGCAGCTTGGTGGGAGCGGGGGTGTACGAGCAGTACTTC	CASSLVGAGVYEQYF
TRBV4-3	-	TRBJ1-2	few	TGCGCCAGCAGCCAAGATCAAACCAGGGCCGATGGCTACACCTTC	CASSQDQTRADGYTF
TRBV4-1	-	TRBJ2-2	-	TGCGCCAGCAGCGCAAGTGGGGGGCTCACGACCGGGGAGCTGTTTTTT	CASSASGGLTTGELFF
TRBV6-2/TRBV6-3	-	TRBJ2-5	-	TGTGCCAGCAGTTACCGGTCGCCGGGGGAGACCCAGTACTTC	CASSYRSPGETQYF
TRBV7-9	-	TRBJ2-6	-	TGTGCCAGCAGCTCAACCACCGATCTGGGGGCCAACGTCCTGACTTTC	CASSSTTDLGANVLTF
TRBV11-2	-	TRBJ1-6	-	TGTGCCAGCAGCCGTACAGGGTTTTCGACAAGCTCCTATAATTCACCCCTCCACTTT	CASSRTGFSTSSYNSPLHF
TRBV7-9	-	TRBJ1-2	-	TGTGCCAGCAGCTTAGCGGGACATAACTATGGCTACACCTTC	CASSLAGHNYGYTF